The 14 T cell receptor beta chains presented below share a single source sample, sequenced in a study of T cell repertoires in cytomegalovirus infection. Antigens of these TCRs are unknown. A single record per CDR3 protein comes from TCRdb applying MiXCR to the reads. The data hold about 120,000 distinct CDR3 sequences, with roughly a tenth observed a single time. Sequencing was performed on PBMCs, sequenced either directly or after in vitro stimulation (not recorded which). These receptors all stem from a human donor in good health (CMV status not recorded). Some clones in this sample may be carry-over from other donors' samples.

The sample holds many counts of this clonotype. This rearrangement joins TRBV11-2 to TRBJ1-5; D might be TRBD1 (6 bases). Germline CDR1 is SGHAT and CDR2 is FQNNGV. CDR3 size: 15 residues. Trimming took off 5 bases at V and 0 bases at J, with 11 bases between the two ends. The DNA for the CDR3 is TGTGCCAGCAGCCCGACAGGTTATAGCAATCAGCCCCAGCATTTT. Protein sequence: CASSPTGYSNQPQHF.

This clonotype appeared many times. The chain joins TRBV7-2 to TRBJ2-5; perhaps TRBD2 as D (5 bases). There are 14 residues in the CDR3. The V gene's germline CDR1 is SGHTA and CDR2 FQGNSA. Deletions cut 2 bases from V and 4 bases from J, with 11 bases between. CDR3 nucleotides: TGTGCCAGCAGCTTATTCGGGGAGTCAGAGACCCAGTACTTC. As protein: CASSLFGESETQYF.

This clonotype was detected a few times. V gene TRBV2 combines with J gene TRBJ2-7, with 7 bases lining up with TRBD1. Germline V gene data show CDR1 as SNHLY and CDR2 as FYNNEI. V gave up 8 bases and J gave up 2 bases; unmatched junction bases: 6. The CDR3 is 13 residues long. CDR3 region: CASGNRGTYEQYF. CDR3 bases: TGTGCCAGCGGGAACAGGGGAACCTACGAGCAGTACTTC.

This clonotype was counted between two and nine times. Written as DNA, the CDR3 is TGCAGTCTAGGGACGGGGTACAATGAGCAGTTCTTC. As protein: CSLGTGYNEQFF. The chain employs TRBV20-1 and TRBJ2-1; possibly TRBD1 or TRBD2 for D (5 bases each). Per the germline V gene, CDR1 is DFQATT and CDR2 is SNEGSKA (reference sequence). The ends were cut back, 8 bases at V and 4 bases at J, with 12 bases in the middle. The CDR3 loop spans 12 amino acids.

This clonotype was found a few times. The rearrangement uses TRBV5-6 and TRBJ1-1; D unresolved. CDR1 and CDR2 from the germline V gene are SGHDT and YYEEEE. The CDR3 runs to 13 residues. V was clipped by 0 bases and J by 5 bases, with 8 bases between them. The CDR3 nucleotides are TGTGCCAGCAGCTTGGACAGAAGGACTGAAGCTTTCTTT. Protein product: CASSLDRRTEAFF.

This clonotype was counted a few times. This sequence joins TRBV12-3 or TRBV12-4 and TRBJ2-3; a weak D match, TRBD2 (5 bases). This CDR3 contains 14 residues. Trimming left V 5 bases short and J 4 bases short, with 13 bases between. The CDR3 loop reads CASSLRVRADTQYF. The CDR3 coding sequence is TGTGCCAGCAGTCTAAGGGTGAGGGCAGATACGCAGTATTTT.

This clonotype was seen a few times. The chain has TRBV9 and TRBJ2-1; TRBD2 matches 9 bases. Germline trimming cut 0 bases from V and 4 bases from J; bases unmatched to any gene: 5. The CDR3 is 16 residues long. Germline V lookup: CDR1 SGDLS, CDR2 YYNGEE. This CDR3 is CASSVGPSGAYNEQFF. CDR3 bases: TGTGCCAGCAGCGTAGGCCCTAGCGGGGCGTACAATGAGCAGTTCTTC. Full variable domain (remainder filled in from reference TRBV9 and TRBJ2-1): DSGVTQTPKHLITATGQRVTLRCSPRSGDLSVYWYQQSLDQGLQFLIQYYNGEERAKGNILERFSAQQFPDLHSELNLSSLELGDSALYFCASSVGPSGAYNEQFFGPGTRLTVL.

This clonotype was found many times. V usage is TRBV4-1 and J usage is TRBJ2-2; 12 bases align to TRBD1. The germline gives CDR1 MGHRA, CDR2 YSYEKL. The CDR3 has 18 residues. V shed 4 bases and J 6 bases; nucleotides not matched to a gene: 12. The CDR3 spells CASSLPEAGTGGSGELFF. The CDR3 DNA reads TGCGCCAGCAGCCTCCCCGAAGCCGGGACAGGGGGCTCCGGGGAGCTGTTTTTT.

This clonotype was recorded many times. V and J are TRBV27 and TRBJ2-3; 8 nucleotides align to TRBD2. The length of the CDR3 is 15 residues. V lost 8 bases, J lost 0 bases, and 7 bases stayed unmatched. Per germline, CDR1 MNHEY and CDR2 SMNVEV (reference sequence). DNA for the CDR3: TGTGCCAGCCTCCGGGGGGGGACTAGCACAGATACGCAGTATTTT. It yields the protein CASLRGGTSTDTQYF.

This clonotype was counted ten times or more. The chain joins TRBV23-1 to TRBJ2-5; D not certain. TRBV23-1 is an ORF, with its function uncertain. V was clipped by 2 bases and J by 7 bases, with 20 bases between them. The CDR3 runs to 16 residues. CDR3 coding DNA: TGCGCCAGCAGTCAAATGCCATCAGGCCAGATGGGGACCCAGTACTTC. It yields the protein CASSQMPSGQMGTQYF.

This clonotype was seen many times. The rearrangement uses TRBV5-1 and TRBJ2-2; 15 bases match TRBD2. Per germline, CDR1 SGHRS and CDR2 YFSETQ. Trimming took 2 bases from V and 0 from J; bases not matched to a gene: 14. The CDR3 is 22 amino acids. CDR3 amino acids: CASSLTNEPGLAGGANTGELFF. CDR3 DNA: TGCGCCAGCAGCTTAACCAACGAACCCGGACTAGCGGGAGGGGCGAACACCGGGGAGCTGTTTTTT. Full variable domain (missing parts from reference TRBV5-1 and TRBJ2-2): KAGVTQTPRYLIKTRGQQVTLSCSPISGHRSVSWYQQTPGQGLQFLFEYFSETQRNKGNFPGRFSGRQFSNSRSEMNVSTLELGDSALYLCASSLTNEPGLAGGANTGELFFGEGSRLTVL.

This chain joins TRBV15 and TRBJ1-2; D call uncertain. V was pared by 0 bases and J by 6 bases, with 8 bases between. The CDR3 has 13 residues. Germline V gene lookup returns CDR1 LNHNV and CDR2 YYDKDF (reference sequence). The CDR3 DNA is TGTGCCACCAGCAGAGATAGACGTAATGGCTACACCTTC. It encodes CATSRDRRNGYTF.

This clonotype showed up many times. CDR3 loop: CASSLDIGNLGETQYF. CDR3 DNA: TGTGCCAGCAGCTTAGATATAGGCAACCTGGGAGAGACCCAGTACTTC. The chain recombines TRBV11-3 with TRBJ2-5, with no clear D. The germline V gene has CDR1 SGHNT and CDR2 YENEEA. The CDR3 length is 16 residues. V lost 0 bases and J lost 4, with 15 bases in between.

This clonotype has a count of ten or more. V gene TRBV7-6 combines with J gene TRBJ2-3; no definite D call. CDR1 is SGHVS and CDR2 is FNYEAQ in the germline V gene. This CDR3 comprises 16 residues. Trimming pared 2 bases from V and 5 bases from J, leaving 17 bases between. The CDR3 region has the DNA TGTGCCAGCAGCTTATTCGACTCATACTCGCGAGATACGCAGTATTTT. Its translation: CASSLFDSYSRDTQYF. The full variable domain, in which reference TRBV7-6 and TRBJ2-3 provide the parts outside the CDR3, is GAGVSQSPRYKVTKRGQDVALRCDPISGHVSLYWYRQALGQGPEFLTYFNYEAQQDKSGLPNDRFSAERPEGSISTLTIQRTEQRDSAMYRCASSLFDSYSRDTQYFGPGTRLTVL.